This T cell receptor (beta chain) came from a study of shared clonotypes between healthy human individuals. Overall study context: CD4 naive cells filled three plates per donor, CD4 memory three, CD8 naive two and CD8 memory one.

Study conclusions and caveats: What naive subsets generally showed was a larger estimated richness than memory subsets showed.

CDR1 is SEHNR and CDR2 is FQNEAQ in the germline V gene (reference sequence). The V and J ends lost 6 bases and 1 base respectively, with 15 bases between them. The CDR3 consists of 15 residues. As to this clone: Its antigen remains unidentified.

At the deep level, the assay was run. Repertoires were generated with immunoSEQ multiplex PCR, while TCRdb's copy carries only in-frame clones and drops some. This sample has roughly 1,500,000 clones, with 98% found just once. This TCR was sampled from a man younger than 45 in good health. The chain joins TRBV7-9 to TRBJ1-1; tentatively, D is TRBD1 (5 bases). The sample taken for sequencing was naive CD4+ T cells sorted from blood. Described subset: CD45RA+ positively selected. The CDR3 loop reads CASRPLGTENTEAFF. The CDR3 DNA is TGTGCCAGCAGACCCCTGGGGACCGAGAACACTGAAGCTTTCTTT.